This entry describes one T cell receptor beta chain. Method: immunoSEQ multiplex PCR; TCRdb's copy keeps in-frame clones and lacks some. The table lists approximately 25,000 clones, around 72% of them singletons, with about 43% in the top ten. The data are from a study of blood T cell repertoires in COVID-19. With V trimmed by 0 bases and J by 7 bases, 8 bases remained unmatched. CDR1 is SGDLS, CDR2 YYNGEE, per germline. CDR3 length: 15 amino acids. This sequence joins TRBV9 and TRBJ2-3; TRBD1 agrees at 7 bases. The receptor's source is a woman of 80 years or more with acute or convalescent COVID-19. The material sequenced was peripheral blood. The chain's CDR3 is CASSVAGIQGNTQYF. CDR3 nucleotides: TGTGCCAGCAGCGTAGCTGGGATACAGGGGAATACGCAGTATTTT.